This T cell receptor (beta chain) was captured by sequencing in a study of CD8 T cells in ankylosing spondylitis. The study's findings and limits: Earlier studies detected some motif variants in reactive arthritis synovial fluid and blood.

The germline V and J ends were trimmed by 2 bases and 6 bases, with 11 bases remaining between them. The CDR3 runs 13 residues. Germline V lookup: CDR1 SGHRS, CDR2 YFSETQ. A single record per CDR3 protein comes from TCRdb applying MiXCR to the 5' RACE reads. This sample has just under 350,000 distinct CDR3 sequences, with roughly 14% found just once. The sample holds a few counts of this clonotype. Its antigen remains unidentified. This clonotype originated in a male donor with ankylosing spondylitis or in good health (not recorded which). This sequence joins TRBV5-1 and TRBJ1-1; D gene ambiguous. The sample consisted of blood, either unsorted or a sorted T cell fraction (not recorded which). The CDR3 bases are TGCGCCAGCAGCTTTGCGGGAGGAGCTGAAGCTTTCTTT. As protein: CASSFAGGAEAFF.